These 19 T cell receptor beta chains came from one sample sequenced in a study of tumor-infiltrating lymphocytes in primary liver carcinoma (TCRdb year 2017). Total RNA and DNA were co-extracted from about 19-30 mg of bulk tissue with the AllPrep DNA/RNA mini kit, without cell sorting. These reads were obtained on an Illumina HiSeq 2500. TCRbeta-specific cDNA was reverse-transcribed from roughly 500 ng total RNA using a constant-region primer and ProtoScript II reverse transcriptase. The TCRbeta libraries were prepared through three rounds of nested multiplex PCR following a slightly modified ARM-PCR procedure. Each of the first two PCR rounds ran for around 9 cycles and used multiplex TRBV1-TRBV30 forward primers together with a Cbeta reverse primer. Starting from the raw public reads, TCRdb applied fastp trimming at Q25, assembled clones with MiXCR and retained in-frame beta chains. Rows matching on CDR3 protein sequence are summarized as one entry with the most common DNA and genes. The sample yields approximately 45,000 distinct CDR3 sequences; around 80% were counted once. Roughly two fifths of the sample goes to the ten largest clones.

The sequencing input was tumor-adjacent normal liver tissue. The receptors derive from a woman in her 30s with primary liver carcinoma and hepatitis B virus infection.

A word on this clonotype: This CDR3 is missing its conserved last phenylalanine or tryptophan, likely due to a read error. The chain uses TRBV6-2 or TRBV6-3 and TRBJ2-7; tentative D call: TRBD1 (5 bases). Germline V gene data show CDR1 as MNHEY and CDR2 as SVGEGT. The CDR3 is made up of 15 amino acids. V lost 7 bases and J lost 2, with 18 bases in between. CDR3 bases: TGTGCCAGCATTACCCCCCTACAGGCTACCTACGAGCAGTACTTA. Amino acid sequence: CASITPLQATYEQYL.

Of note for this clonotype: Germline and junction disagree at one end, which may indicate a read error. The chain uses TRBV29-1 and TRBJ2-1; D is unclear. Germline CDR1 SQVTM, CDR2 ANQGSEA. This CDR3 is 11 amino acids long. CDR3 amino acids: CSVRIWNEQLF. CDR3 coding DNA: TGCAGCGTACGGATTTGGAATGAGCAGCTCTTC.

The chain employs TRBV6-1 and TRBJ2-7; 9 bases agree with TRBD2. V lost 5 bases and J lost 4; bases outside the gene matches: 6. The CDR3 is 14 residues long. Germline V gene sequence: CDR1 MNHNS, CDR2 SASEGT. In DNA form, the CDR3 reads TGTGCCAGCAGTAACCTAGCGGGAATATACGAGCAGTACTTC. Translating gives CASSNLAGIYEQYF.

This clonotype was seen ten or more times. This chain joins TRBV29-1 and TRBJ2-5; TRBD1 might be the D (6 bases). Trimming took off 4 bases at V and 4 bases at J, with 16 bases between the two ends. This CDR3 has 14 amino acids. Per the germline V gene, CDR1 is SQVTM and CDR2 is ANQGSEA. This chain's CDR3 is CSVGKDSPGETQYF. CDR3 bases: TGCAGCGTTGGTAAGGACAGTCCGGGAGAGACCCAGTACTTC.

The chain uses TRBV11-1 and TRBJ2-5; 8 nucleotides line up with TRBD1. After removal of 9 bases from V and 11 bases from J, the junction contained 17 bases not matched to a gene. The CDR3 totals 14 residues. Germline CDR1 SGHAT, CDR2 FQDESV (reference sequence). Here the CDR3 DNA reads TGTGCCAGAAACTGGGCAGGGGGCACTGGGACTCAGTACTTC. Translation gives CARNWAGGTGTQYF.

Turning to this clonotype: The missing conserved phenylalanine or tryptophan at the end of this CDR3 makes a read error likely. The chain recombines TRBV10-3 with TRBJ1-3; unclear D gene. This CDR3 region has 14 residues. CDR1 is ENHRY and CDR2 is SYGVKD in the germline V gene. CDR3 nucleotides: TGTACCATCAGTGAGTCAGCTTCTGGAAACACCATATATTAT. It translates to CTISESASGNTIYY.

This sequence joins TRBV29-1 and TRBJ2-2; TRBD2 matches at 7 bases. The CDR3 loop spans 13 amino acids. Germline CDR1 SQVTM, CDR2 ANQGSEA. Here the CDR3 reads CSTGGSDTGELFF. CDR3 sequence (DNA): TGCAGTACCGGGGGGAGTGACACCGGGGAGCTGTTTTTT.

This clonotype was observed a single time. As the CDR3 is not closed by the conserved phenylalanine or tryptophan, this likely results from a read error. The chain links TRBV6-5 to TRBJ2-1; TRBD2 is a possible D gene (5 bases). V was pared by 7 bases and J by 9 bases, with 22 bases between. This CDR3 region has 15 residues. Germline values: CDR1 MNHEY, CDR2 SVGAGI. CDR3 in amino acids: CASTLTAPGVSEQFL. The DNA for the CDR3 is TGTGCCAGCACCCTAACCGCGCCCGGGGTGAGTGAGCAGTTCCTC.

With respect to this clonotype: As the CDR3 is not closed by the conserved phenylalanine or tryptophan, this likely results from a read error. The chain is built from TRBV11-2 and TRBJ2-1; TRBD2 matches 10 bases. The CDR3 spans 16 residues. Looked up from germline, CDR1 is SGHAT and CDR2 is FQNNGV. The CDR3 sequence is CANSPPKAGGLNEQFS. In DNA form, the CDR3 reads TGTGCCAACAGCCCCCCAAAAGCGGGGGGGCTCAATGAGCAGTTCTCC.

The gene calls are TRBV12-3 or TRBV12-4 and TRBJ1-2, with D perhaps TRBD1 (5 bases). The CDR3 contains 13 residues. CDR3 bases: TGTACCAACAGTAAGGTGGCCGGGGGGGGCTACACCTTC. Encoded protein: CTNSKVAGGGYTF.

As for this clonotype: The germline gene is not matched at one end of the junction; a read error may be the cause. The V call is TRBV6-2 or TRBV6-3, the J call TRBJ2-2; 7 nucleotides align to TRBD1. The CDR3 covers 15 residues. Germline-derived CDR1 and CDR2 are MNHEY and SVGEGT. The CDR3 DNA sequence: TGTGCCACCTCGGCGACAGGGAAAAACACCTGGGACCTGTTTTTT. This codes for CATSATGKNTWDLFF.

Remarks on this clonotype: A read error may explain this, as a much larger clone is one base away. The V gene is TRBV11-2, the J gene TRBJ2-1; perhaps TRBD2 as D (7 bases). In germline, CDR1 is SGHAT, CDR2 FQNNGV. V gave up 3 bases and J gave up 8 bases, with 14 bases separating them. The CDR3 is 14 residues long. CDR3 coding DNA: TGTGCCAGCAGCTTGGTACAGGGAGGGTATGAGCAGTTCTTC. This gives the protein CASSLVQGGYEQFF. Full variable domain (missing parts from reference TRBV11-2 and TRBJ2-1): EAGVAQSPRYKIIEKRQSVAFWCNPISGHATLYWYQQILGQGPKLLIQFQNNGVVDDSQLPKDRFSAERLKGVDSTLKIQPAKLEDSAVYLCASSLVQGGYEQFFGPGTRLTVL.

This clonotype was detected once. An end of the junction differs from the germline gene, which may be a read error. CDR3 amino acids: CTSSLLGARELFF. The CDR3 DNA reads as TGTACCAGCAGCTTGCTGGGCGCCAGGGAGCTGTTTTTT. The J gene is TRBJ2-2, the V gene TRBV5-4; D gene unclear. CDR3 length: 13 residues. Looked up from germline, CDR1 is SGHNT and CDR2 is YYREEE (reference sequence). Looking up the rest from reference TRBV5-4 and TRBJ2-2 gives the full variable domain: ETGVTQSPTHLIKTRGQQVTLRCSSQSGHNTVSWYQQALGQGPQFIFQYYREEENGRGNFPPRFSGLQFPNYSSELNVNALELDDSALYLCTSSLLGARELFFGEGSRLTVL.

The gene calls are TRBV7-8 and TRBJ1-1; 7 bases align to TRBD1. The V segment lost 7 bases and the J segment 1 base; nucleotides outside the gene matches: 12. From germline, CDR1 is SGHVS and CDR2 FQNEAQ. The CDR3 is made up of 16 amino acids. DNA of the CDR3: TGTGCCAGCAATAGGGGGCGTGAGCGAGAGAACACTGAAGCTTTCTTT. It translates to CASNRGRERENTEAFF.

To note about this clonotype: The conserved closing phenylalanine or tryptophan is absent in this CDR3, likely reflecting a read error. The chain links TRBV6-1 to TRBJ2-1, with D perhaps matching TRBD1 (5 bases). Trimming removed 3 bases at V and 7 bases at J, with 13 bases between. The germline V gene has CDR1 MNHNS and CDR2 SASEGT. CDR3 length: 14 amino acids. CDR3 coding DNA: TGTGCCAGCAGTGATGTTCAGGGCTATAATGAGCAGTTCTCC. Translated, it gives CASSDVQGYNEQFS.

The chain links TRBV28 to TRBJ1-1; D is uncertain. CDR1 is MDHEN, CDR2 SYDVKM, per germline. The CDR3 has 11 amino acids. The ends were cut back, 3 bases at V and 8 bases at J, with 7 bases in the middle. The CDR3 sequence: CASSFGREAFF. Here the CDR3 DNA reads TGTGCCAGCAGTTTCGGGCGGGAAGCTTTCTTT.

This chain uses TRBV9 with TRBJ2-2; maybe TRBD1 (6 bases). V was pared by 2 bases and J by 4 bases, with 9 bases between. This CDR3 spans 14 amino acids. From germline, CDR1 is SGDLS and CDR2 YYNGEE. DNA of the CDR3: TGTGCCAGCAGCGTCGAACAGGGCACCGGGGAGCTGTTTTTT. Its protein product is CASSVEQGTGELFF.

On this clonotype itself: The junction departs from the called germline gene at one end, perhaps through a read error. The gene calls are TRBV13 and TRBJ1-1; D is possibly TRBD1 (6 bases). This CDR3 has 17 amino acids. CDR1 and CDR2 from the germline V gene are PRHDT and FYEKMQ (reference sequence). CDR3 DNA sequence: TGTGCCGACAGCTTAGGAGGGTTTGGTATTGGGGGCACTGAAGCTCTCTTT. This sequence encodes CADSLGGFGIGGTEALF.

This clonotype was recorded a few times. An end of the junction does not agree with germline; a read error may underlie this. The chain has TRBV4-3 and TRBJ2-7; no clear D. CDR1 is LGHNA, CDR2 YSLEER, per germline. CDR3 length equals 13 residues. The CDR3 DNA reads as TGCGCCAGCAACCAAATTTTTCGTGGCGAGAAGTACTTC. It encodes CASNQIFRGEKYF.